This T cell receptor beta chain comes out of a study of T cells after yellow fever vaccination. General study points: Subsequent booster samples again held most clones from primary vaccination (96% CD4, approximately 85% CD8). Though it reached lower strength, the secondary response hit its peak faster, day 5 versus 15.

As TCR cDNA was made by 5'RACE template switching, a universal primer site and UMIs were added. TCRdb reprocessed the 5' RACE reads via MiXCR and lists one record per CDR3 protein. The sample comprises about 500,000 distinct CDR3 sequences, less than 20% of which are singletons, and 15% to 20% rests with the top ten. With respect to this clonotype: Its target is unknown.

Sequencing used PBMCs, obtained 4 to 5 days after the first yellow fever vaccination. The TCR comes from a man aged 18-30 years who received the YFV17D yellow fever vaccine.

CDR3 sequence reads: CASSLTRVGDGGYTF. CDR3 bases: TGTGCCAGCAGCTTAACTAGGGTCGGGGACGGGGGCTACACCTTC. The chain combines TRBV7-2 with TRBJ1-2, with D perhaps TRBD1 (5 bases). V was shortened by 2 bases and J by 8 bases, with 18 bases between the two germline ends. Germline V gene data show CDR1 as SGHTA and CDR2 as FQGNSA. The CDR3 loop spans 15 amino acids. Looking up the rest from reference TRBV7-2 and TRBJ1-2 gives the full variable domain: GAGVSQSPSNKVTEKGKDVELRCDPISGHTALYWYRQSLGQGLEFLIYFQGNSAPDKSGLPSDRFSAERTGGSVSTLTIQRTQQEDSAVYLCASSLTRVGDGGYTFGSGTRLTVV.